Each of the 24 T cell receptor beta chains below was sequenced from the same sample in a study of glioma-infiltrating T cells after dendritic cell vaccination. Using immunoSEQ multiplex PCR, the repertoire was profiled, and TCRdb retains in-frame clones only, with some absent. Among 85,000 to 110,000 clones listed, 81% were seen once. This specimen consisted of blood, obtained before dendritic cell vaccination. These TCRs come from a human donor with glioblastoma.

J is TRBJ2-7 and V is TRBV21-1; the table's D call TRBD2 went unverified against the DNA. TRBV21-1 represents a pseudogene. The CDR3 covers 17 residues. In DNA, the CDR3 is TGTGCCAGCAGCAAGCGACTAGCGGGGACCGACTCCTACGAGCAGTACTTC. It encodes CASSKRLAGTDSYEQYF.

In its sample, this clone was seen a few times. CDR3 nucleotides: TGTGCCAGTAGTATGGGCAGTAGCAATCAGCCCCAGCATTTT. It codes for CASSMGSSNQPQHF. The chain uses TRBV19 and TRBJ1-5; D gene unclear. V was pared by 3 bases and J by 0 bases, with 6 bases between. CDR1 and CDR2 (germline): LNHDA, SQIVND (reference sequence). CDR3 length equals 14 residues.

The chain joins TRBV14 to TRBJ2-7; TRBD1 aligns across 7 bases. Germline CDR1 reads SGHDN; CDR2 reads FVKESK. The CDR3 is 15 residues long. Germline trimming cut 5 bases from V and 2 bases from J; bases unmatched to any gene: 9. The CDR3 region is CASSKIQGVPYEQYF. CDR3 nucleotide sequence: TGTGCCAGCAGCAAAATTCAGGGGGTACCCTACGAGCAGTACTTC.

The chain links TRBV2 to TRBJ2-1; D possibly corresponds to TRBD1 (6 bases). CDR3 length equals 15 residues. From germline, CDR1 is SNHLY and CDR2 FYNNEI. The V end lost 6 bases, the J end lost 5 bases, and 17 bases lay between the germline ends. The CDR3 sequence is CASRRQDHFDNEQFF. CDR3 DNA sequence: TGTGCCAGCAGACGACAGGACCACTTCGACAATGAGCAGTTCTTC.

This clone has a single count. V usage is TRBV4-1 and J usage is TRBJ1-2, with 8 bases fitting TRBD1. The CDR3 spans 15 residues. CDR1 and CDR2 from the germline V gene are MGHRA and YSYEKL. V shed 4 bases, J shed 6 bases, and the junction held 10 bases outside the gene matches. The CDR3 is CASSLGQGRRNGYTF. Written as DNA, the CDR3 is TGCGCCAGCAGCCTAGGACAGGGACGAAGGAATGGCTACACCTTC.

The chain couples TRBV5-1 to TRBJ1-2; D perhaps matches TRBD1 (6 bases). CDR3 length: 16 residues. The V and J ends lost 4 bases and 7 bases respectively, with 23 bases between them. Germline CDR1 and CDR2: SGHRS and YFSETQ. The CDR3 loop is CASSKGSGTSTFGYTF. The CDR3 DNA reads TGCGCCAGCAGCAAGGGTTCCGGGACATCTACTTTTGGCTACACCTTC.

The rearrangement links TRBV30 to TRBJ1-1, with TRBD1 identical over 7 bases. Losses at the gene ends were 5 bases for V and 3 bases for J; bases not matched to a gene: 6. The CDR3 runs to 13 residues. Germline loops: CDR1 GTSNPN, CDR2 SVGIG (reference sequence). CDR3 amino acids: CAWQHRGDTEAFF. The DNA of the CDR3 is TGTGCCTGGCAACACAGGGGAGACACTGAAGCTTTCTTT.

This chain connects TRBV19 to TRBJ1-2; possibly TRBD1 for D (5 bases). The germline gives CDR1 LNHDA, CDR2 SQIVND (reference sequence). V was clipped by 3 bases and J by 0 bases, with 14 bases between them. The CDR3 length is 16 residues. CDR3 DNA sequence: TGTGCCAGTAGTATTCGGGGGTCTGGAGCTAACTATGGCTACACCTTC. This sequence encodes CASSIRGSGANYGYTF.

This clone was picked up a small number of times. In nucleotides, the CDR3 is TGCGCCAGCAGCCAAGGAGCGGGGGGCACCGGGGAGCTGTTTTTT. Residues: CASSQGAGGTGELFF. The chain carries TRBV4-1 and TRBJ2-2; 9 nucleotides align to TRBD2. Trimming took 1 base from V and 4 from J; bases not matched to a gene: 1. CDR3 length: 15 amino acids. Germline loops: CDR1 MGHRA, CDR2 YSYEKL.

This clone showed up just once. The rearrangement joins TRBV6-6 to TRBJ2-3, with unresolved D. V lost 5 bases to trimming and J lost 2 bases, with 11 bases between them. Germline values: CDR1 MNHNY, CDR2 SVGAGI (reference sequence). The CDR3 runs 14 residues. The CDR3 nucleotides are TGTGCCAGCAGTCCCGGGTACCTCACAGATACGCAGTATTTT. This gives the protein CASSPGYLTDTQYF.

This chain connects TRBV5-4 to TRBJ2-1; a weak D match, TRBD2 (6 bases). The CDR3 contains 13 residues. Trimming cost V 4 bases and J 8 bases, with 13 bases left between them. Germline CDR1 SGHNT, CDR2 YYREEE (reference sequence). The CDR3: CASSPGLPDEQFF. The CDR3 coding sequence is TGTGCCAGCAGCCCGGGACTCCCCGATGAGCAGTTCTTC.

The chain joins TRBV12-5 to TRBJ2-7, with 7 bases matching TRBD1. V lost 4 bases, J lost 1 base, and 7 bases stayed unmatched. CDR3 length: 15 residues. Per the germline V gene, CDR1 is LGHNT and CDR2 is FRNRAP. The CDR3 loop reads CASGYRDRPSYEQYF. DNA for the CDR3: TGTGCTAGTGGTTACCGGGACAGACCATCCTACGAGCAGTACTTC.

The chain recombines TRBV7-2 with TRBJ1-1; D gene ambiguous. The CDR3 runs to 13 residues. The V gene's germline CDR1 is SGHTA and CDR2 FQGNSA. Trimming cost V 0 bases and J 6 bases, with 8 bases left between them. The CDR3 region is CASSLAAFAEAFF. The CDR3 DNA reads TGTGCCAGCAGCTTAGCCGCGTTCGCTGAAGCTTTCTTT.

This chain uses TRBV4-2 with TRBJ2-3; possibly TRBD2 for D (6 bases). This CDR3 has 12 residues. With 1 base removed from V and 15 bases from J, the gap between germline ends came to 14 bases. CDR1 LGHNA and CDR2 YNFKEQ come from the germline V gene. The CDR3 protein is CASSQGLGVFYF. DNA for the CDR3: TGTGCCAGCAGCCAAGGACTAGGTGTATTTTATTTT.

V gene TRBV5-6 combines with J gene TRBJ1-1; D unclear. There are 14 residues in the CDR3. Germline V gene sequence: CDR1 SGHDT, CDR2 YYEEEE. V was pared by 2 bases and J by 4 bases, with 12 bases between. This CDR3 is CASSFLGLSTEAFF. CDR3 in DNA: TGTGCCAGCAGCTTTCTGGGCTTGAGCACTGAAGCTTTCTTT.

As to this clone: Its ends do not fully match the called genes, so a read error is possible. This chain links TRBV4-1 with TRBJ2-7; D not certain. This CDR3 region has 15 residues. CDR1 MGHRA and CDR2 YSYEKL come from the germline V gene. The CDR3 nucleotides are TGCGCCAACAGCCAAGTTGGTTGGGCCCCGGACGAGCAGTACTTC. It codes for CANSQVGWAPDEQYF.

The J gene is TRBJ2-7, the V gene TRBV7-2; TRBD2 aligns across 7 bases. Trimming cost V 5 bases and J 1 base; bases outside gene matches: 2. CDR3 length: 13 residues. Germline V CDR1 and CDR2: SGHTA, FQGNSA. The CDR3 reads CASSRTSSYEQYF. The CDR3 DNA reads as TGTGCCAGCAGCCGGACTAGTTCCTACGAGCAGTACTTC.

This chain joins TRBV30 and TRBJ2-7; D remains unclear. V was shortened by 2 bases and J by 4 bases, with 18 bases between the two germline ends. Germline V gene sequence: CDR1 GTSNPN, CDR2 SVGIG (reference sequence). The CDR3 totals 15 residues. CDR3 in amino acids: CAWSHAASQPYEQYF. CDR3 DNA sequence: TGTGCCTGGAGTCACGCGGCAAGTCAACCGTACGAGCAGTACTTC.

The chain links TRBV18 to TRBJ2-5; D is undetermined. The V and J ends lost 3 bases and 2 bases respectively, with 10 bases between them. CDR3 length equals 14 residues. Germline V gene sequence: CDR1 KGHSH, CDR2 LQKENI. The CDR3 region has the DNA TGTGCCAGCTCACCCCCCCTAACGCAAGAGACCCAGTACTTC. Protein product: CASSPPLTQETQYF.

The genes are TRBV2 and TRBJ2-7, with TRBD1 identical over 7 bases. Germline V gene sequence: CDR1 SNHLY, CDR2 FYNNEI. The CDR3 is made up of 15 amino acids. Losses at the gene ends were 6 bases for V and 1 base for J; bases not matched to a gene: 9. As DNA, the CDR3 is TGTGCCAGCAGCGGTACCCGGACAGGATCCTACGAGCAGTACTTC. Amino acid sequence: CASSGTRTGSYEQYF. Complete variable domain (other parts from reference TRBV2 and TRBJ2-7): EPEVTQTPSHQVTQMGQEVILRCVPISNHLYFYWYRQILGQKVEFLVSFYNNEISEKSEIFDDQFSVERPDGSNFTLKIRSTKLEDSAMYFCASSGTRTGSYEQYFGPGTRLTVT.

V is TRBV14 and J is TRBJ2-7, with D maybe TRBD1 (5 bases). The CDR3 has 15 residues. Germline V gives CDR1 SGHDN, CDR2 FVKESK. Trimming removed 0 bases from V and 7 bases from J, with 16 bases in between. CDR3 loop: CASSQDTNGRAEQYF. The CDR3 nucleotides are TGTGCCAGCAGCCAAGACACGAACGGCAGGGCAGAGCAGTACTTC.

A remark on this clone: Additional DNA sequences in this sample encode the identical CDR3. The V gene is TRBV6-5, the J gene TRBJ1-6, with a tentative D call TRBD1 (5 bases). V lost 3 bases and J 5 bases, leaving 14 bases between the germline ends. Germline-derived CDR1 and CDR2 are MNHEY and SVGAGI. This CDR3 spans 16 amino acids. CDR3 DNA sequence: TGTGCCAGCAGTTATCAGGGCCGGGAGAATAATTCACCCCTCCACTTT. This encodes CASSYQGRENNSPLHF.

The chain joins TRBV7-9 to TRBJ2-3, with 8 nucleotides matching TRBD1. J lost 4 bases, V lost 5 bases, and 8 bases had no gene match. The CDR3 contains 15 residues. In germline, CDR1 is SEHNR, CDR2 FQNEAQ (reference sequence). The CDR3 sequence is CASSRGQGGADTQYF. CDR3 bases: TGTGCCAGCAGCAGAGGACAGGGAGGCGCAGATACGCAGTATTTT.

The rearrangement uses TRBV11-2 and TRBJ2-7; TRBD2 aligns across 7 bases. This CDR3 is 15 amino acids long. Germline CDR1 and CDR2: SGHAT and FQNNGV. V lost 2 bases and J lost 1; bases outside the gene matches: 5. The CDR3 protein is CASSLSRRGSYEQYF. The CDR3 region has the DNA TGTGCCAGCAGCTTATCAAGGCGGGGGTCCTACGAGCAGTACTTC.